This TCR beta chain emerged from a study of identical twins. Overall study results and limits: Models underpredicted monozygotic twin sharing of out-of-frame TCR alpha. Cord blood's abundant beta clonotypes had fewer insertions, unlike memory repertoires.

CDR3 length equals 15 residues. CDR1 is MGHRA and CDR2 is YSYEKL in the germline V gene. The V and J ends lost 0 bases and 4 bases respectively, with 12 bases between them. As to this clonotype: Antigen specificity is unknown.

The authors used template switching to add a universal primer site and gave cDNA unique molecular identifiers. Via MiXCR, TCRdb re-called the 5' RACE reads, giving one row per CDR3 protein. Found here are 1.5 million or so distinct CDR3 sequences, roughly 35% of them singletons; the top ten hold over 0.25%. This chain joins TRBV4-1 and TRBJ1-2, with D possibly TRBD1 on 6 matching bases. This receptor was taken from a newborn girl in good health. The sample consisted of cord blood. CDR3 residues: CASSQDPGDFYGYTF. CDR3 sequence (DNA): TGCGCCAGCAGCCAAGACCCAGGGGACTTCTATGGCTACACCTTC.